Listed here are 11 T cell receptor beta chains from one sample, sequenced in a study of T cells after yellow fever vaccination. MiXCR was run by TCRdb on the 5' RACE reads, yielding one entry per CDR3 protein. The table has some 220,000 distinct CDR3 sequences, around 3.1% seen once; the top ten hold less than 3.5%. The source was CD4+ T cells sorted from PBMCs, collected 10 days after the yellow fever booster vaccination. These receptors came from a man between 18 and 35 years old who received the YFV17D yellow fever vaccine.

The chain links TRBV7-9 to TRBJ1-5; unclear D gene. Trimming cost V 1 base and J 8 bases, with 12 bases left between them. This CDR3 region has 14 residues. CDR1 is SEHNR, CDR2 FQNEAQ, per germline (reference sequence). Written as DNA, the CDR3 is TGTGCCAGCAGCTTAGGTGTAGGGCCGGAGCCCCAGCATTTT. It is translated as CASSLGVGPEPQHF.

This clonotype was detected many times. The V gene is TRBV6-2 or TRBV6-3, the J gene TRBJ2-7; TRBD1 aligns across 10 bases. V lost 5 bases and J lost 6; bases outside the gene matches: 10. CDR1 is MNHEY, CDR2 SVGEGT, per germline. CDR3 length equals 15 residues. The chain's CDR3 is CASSIAGQGFIEQYV. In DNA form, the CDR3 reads TGTGCCAGCAGTATCGCGGGACAGGGGTTCATCGAGCAGTACGTC.

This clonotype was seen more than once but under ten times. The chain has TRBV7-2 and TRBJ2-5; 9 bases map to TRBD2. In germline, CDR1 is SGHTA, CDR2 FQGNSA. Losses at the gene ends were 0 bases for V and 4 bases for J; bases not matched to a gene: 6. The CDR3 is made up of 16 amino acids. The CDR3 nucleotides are TGTGCCAGCAGCTTAGCGATTAGCGGGGGTACAGAGACCCAGTACTTC. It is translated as CASSLAISGGTETQYF.

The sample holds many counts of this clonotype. CDR3: CAISDGLGSTDTQYF. In DNA, the CDR3 is TGTGCCATCAGTGATGGTCTGGGCAGCACAGATACGCAGTATTTT. This chain uses TRBV10-3 with TRBJ2-3; the D is unclear. Per the germline V gene, CDR1 is ENHRY and CDR2 is SYGVKD. Trimming removed 3 bases at V and 0 bases at J, with 10 bases between. The CDR3 sequence is 15 residues long.

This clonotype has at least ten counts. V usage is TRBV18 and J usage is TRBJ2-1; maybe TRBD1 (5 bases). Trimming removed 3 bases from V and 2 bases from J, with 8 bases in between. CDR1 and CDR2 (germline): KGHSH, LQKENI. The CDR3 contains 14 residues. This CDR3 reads CASSPSRAYNEQFF. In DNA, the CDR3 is TGTGCCAGCTCACCTTCCAGGGCCTACAATGAGCAGTTCTTC.

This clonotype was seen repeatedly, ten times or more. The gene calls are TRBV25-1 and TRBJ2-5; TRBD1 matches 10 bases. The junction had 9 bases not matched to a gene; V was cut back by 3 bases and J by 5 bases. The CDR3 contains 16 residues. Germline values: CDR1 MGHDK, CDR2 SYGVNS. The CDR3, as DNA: TGTGCCAGCAGTGATCTAACCGGGACAGGGGTCGAGACCCAGTACTTC. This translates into CASSDLTGTGVETQYF.

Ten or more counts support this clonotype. The CDR3 protein is CASSFDGIYNEQFF. The CDR3 coding sequence is TGTGCCAGCAGCTTCGACGGTATCTACAATGAGCAGTTCTTC. This chain links TRBV6-2 or TRBV6-3 with TRBJ2-1; D unresolved. There are 14 residues in the CDR3. The germline gives CDR1 MNHEY, CDR2 SVGEGT. The ends were cut back, 6 bases at V and 3 bases at J, with 12 bases in the middle.

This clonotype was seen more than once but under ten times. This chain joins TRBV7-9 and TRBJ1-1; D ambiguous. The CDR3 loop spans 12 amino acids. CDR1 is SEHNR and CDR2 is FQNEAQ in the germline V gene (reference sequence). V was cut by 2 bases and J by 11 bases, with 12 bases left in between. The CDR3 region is CASSLTDRQAFF. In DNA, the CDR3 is TGTGCCAGCAGCTTAACAGACCGTCAGGCTTTCTTT.

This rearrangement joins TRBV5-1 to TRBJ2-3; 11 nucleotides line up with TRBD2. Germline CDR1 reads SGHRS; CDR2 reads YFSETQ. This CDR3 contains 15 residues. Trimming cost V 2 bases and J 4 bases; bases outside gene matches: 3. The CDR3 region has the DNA TGCGCCAGCAGCTTCGGACTAGCGGGTTCAGATACGCAGTATTTT. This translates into CASSFGLAGSDTQYF.

CDR3 bases: TGTGCCAGCAGCCGCCGGACGGACTACGAGCAGTACGTC. It encodes CASSRRTDYEQYV. This rearrangement joins TRBV13 to TRBJ2-7; D ambiguous. There are 13 residues in the CDR3. Per the germline V gene, CDR1 is PRHDT and CDR2 is FYEKMQ (reference sequence). V gave up 5 bases and J gave up 3 bases, with 11 bases separating them.

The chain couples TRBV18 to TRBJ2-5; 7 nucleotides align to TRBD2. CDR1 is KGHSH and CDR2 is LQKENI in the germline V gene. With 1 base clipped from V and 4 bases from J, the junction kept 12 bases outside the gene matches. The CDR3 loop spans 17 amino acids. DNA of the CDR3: TGTGCCAGCTCACCACGTAGTACGGCAGCGGGATTAGAGACCCAGTACTTC. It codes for CASSPRSTAAGLETQYF.